This TCR beta chain was retrieved from a study of T cells in Graves' hyperthyroidism and ophthalmopathy (dated by TCRdb to between 2018 and 2021). Regarding the research as a whole: Peripheral blood samples were taken at the time of initial diagnosis, prior to any treatment. To identify TCR V-J signatures that set the groups apart, the researchers used a discovery cohort of 100 patients, made up of fewer than 50 with Graves' ophthalmopathy and 57 with stable Graves' hyperthyroidism. The study also compared thyroid tissue and blood T-cell repertoires from several Graves' hyperthyroidism patients. The roughly 100 discovery patients were randomly divided into training and test sets at a 7:3 ratio. Prospective prediction of ophthalmopathy was tested in an independent validation cohort consisting of 18 hyperthyroidism patients and approximately 16 patients who later progressed to ophthalmopathy. After blood sampling, hyperthyroidism patients were treated with methimazole at a starting dose of 30 mg daily, and ophthalmopathy patients were treated with high-dose intravenous methylprednisolone. According to the paper, TCR Vbeta CDR3 sequencing was carried out on more than 120 peripheral blood samples, which came from 40 to 45 ophthalmopathy, under 80 hyperthyroidism and 17 progressor patients.

A patient counted as having stable Graves' hyperthyroidism if no progression to ophthalmopathy occurred over 18 months of follow-up. Hyperthyroidism patients were newly diagnosed, with disease duration under 2 months, and aged 18 to 65 years. Any patient with an uncontrolled infection, another autoimmune disease, pregnancy or lactation was excluded. Clinical symptoms, serum thyroxine and TRAb, thyroid ultrasound, and orbital computed tomography formed the basis for the diagnoses. PBMCs were isolated from about 10 ml of fresh peripheral blood by Ficoll-Paque density gradient centrifugation. Total RNA was extracted with Trizol reagent, and quality was checked on an Agilent 2100 Bioanalyzer. As concerns this clonotype: Its antigen remains unidentified. Base-call qualities are not available, and no considerably larger clone is one nucleotide away.

Here is what the overall study found, with its caveats: A 13 V-J signature model separated ophthalmopathy from stable hyperthyroidism, with nearly 90% sensitivity and about 81% specificity in cross-validation and 80%/75% in testing. During validation, the model predicted progression to ophthalmopathy a median of about 6.5 months ahead of onset, with around 70% sensitivity and 72% to 85% specificity. No statistical method was used to fix the sample size in advance, and group allocation was not hidden from the investigators. Most expanded thyroid clonotypes (frequency above 0.001) were also detected in blood, suggesting blood repertoires may reflect thyroid immune responses.

Amplification of TCR beta CDR3 regions was carried out from RNA transcripts. The TCR CDR3 was subjected to a first round of RT-PCR using the HTBI primer set and the Qiagen OneStep RT-PCR kit. Libraries were constructed in a second round of multiplex PCR, after which size selection and purification were performed. Libraries were sequenced paired-end with 100 bp reads on an Illumina HiSeq2000. The study's own analysis went as follows. Raw data were processed with SOAPnuke, discarding reads with adapters, uncalled bases, mean Phred below 15, or no exact constant-primer or identifier match. COPE v1.2.5 was used to merge the high-quality paired reads, and each unique nucleotide sequence was defined as a clonotype. MiTCR v1.1 was used to align clonotypes to the IMGT TRBV, TRBD and TRBJ reference segments. Only V-J combinations with frequency above 0.0001, covering 99% to 99.2% of repertoires, were analysed. The TCS score was defined as F50 (clonal expansion) divided by E x V (chaos), with BLOSUM62-based TCRdist calculated between CDR3 peptides within each V-J. Welch's t-statistics and random forest reduced approximately 520 V-J features to around 14, which were used in a naive Bayes classifier (R e1071). The Morisita-Horn index was used to measure how similar the thyroid and blood repertoires were. Starting from the raw public reads, TCRdb applied fastp trimming at Q25, assembled clones with MiXCR and retained in-frame beta chains. Identical CDR3 protein sequences are pooled into one entry, listed with their most common genes and DNA. The V and J calls and clone size are TCRdb's, not the authors'. The sample contains 600,000 to 800,000 distinct CDR3 sequences, around a third of them found a single time. In total, the top ten clones hold approximately 31% of the sample.

Trimming at the junction amounts to 3 bases on V and 6 bases on J, and the germline ends lie 15 bases apart. The CDR3 holds 14 amino acids from the cysteine to the phenylalanine. Solely the CDR3 DNA is kept, with 42 bases framed from the first base. CDR1 and CDR2 are read off the germline V gene (reference sequence) as DFQATT and SNEGSKA. The sample comprised blood. The sequence derives from a middle-aged woman with Graves' hyperthyroidism. The sequence is built from TRBV20-1 and TRBJ1-5; 6 matching bases give a weak D call of TRBD1. In nucleotide form, the sequence is TGCAGTGCTAGGCCGGGACAAGTCAGTCAGCCCCAGCATTTT. This sequence encodes CSARPGQVSQPQHF.